The next 30 T cell receptor beta chains were all read from a single sample in a study of cytomegalovirus exposure and HLA in healthy donors (dated by TCRdb to 2016 to 2017). The library was generated by the immunoSEQ multiplex PCR assay. TCRdb stores this immuneACCESS table with in-frame sequences only. Part of the clones is absent; in the studies checked, under half of the shortfall reflects unresolved V genes, and no reason is known for the rest. The sample includes about 140,000 clones, with approximately 94% observed a single time. The ten top clones hold over 1.5% of the sample. The sequencing input was PBMCs. The receptors derive from a man aged 18-30 years in good health and CMV-seropositive.

This chain links TRBV7-8 with TRBJ2-7; D remains unclear. Germline loops: CDR1 SGHVS, CDR2 FQNEAQ. This CDR3 region has 11 residues. The ends were cut back, 6 bases at V and 4 bases at J, with 7 bases in the middle. CDR3 sequence (DNA): TGTGCCAGCAGTCCCGGGTACGAGCAGTACTTC. It is translated as CASSPGYEQYF.

The chain recombines TRBV2 with TRBJ2-7, with TRBD2 matching over 15 bases. The CDR3 is 19 amino acids. With 8 bases clipped from V and 5 bases from J, the junction kept 19 bases outside the gene matches. Germline V gene lookup returns CDR1 SNHLY and CDR2 FYNNEI. The CDR3: CASSEKAGGLAGGPNEQYF. CDR3 in DNA: TGTGCCAGCTCCGAAAAGGCGGGAGGACTAGCGGGAGGGCCTAACGAGCAGTACTTC. The entire variable domain, with the rest obtained from reference TRBV2 and TRBJ2-7, is as follows: EPEVTQTPSHQVTQMGQEVILRCVPISNHLYFYWYRQILGQKVEFLVSFYNNEISEKSEIFDDQFSVERPDGSNFTLKIRSTKLEDSAMYFCASSEKAGGLAGGPNEQYFGPGTRLTVT.

The gene calls are TRBV28 and TRBJ2-1; tentative D call: TRBD2 (5 bases). The CDR3 consists of 16 residues. Germline V gene sequence: CDR1 MDHEN, CDR2 SYDVKM. V lost 6 bases, J lost 0 bases, and 15 bases lay in between. The CDR3 here is CASRKTRASSYNEQFF. The CDR3 bases are TGTGCCAGCAGGAAAACGCGGGCGAGCTCCTACAATGAGCAGTTCTTC. The complete variable domain, with remaining parts taken from reference TRBV28 and TRBJ2-1, reads DVKVTQSSRYLVKRTGEKVFLECVQDMDHENMFWYRQDPGLGLRLIYFSYDVKMKEKGDIPEGYSVSREKKERFSLILESASTNQTSMYLCASRKTRASSYNEQFFGPGTRLTVL.

The chain has TRBV5-1 and TRBJ1-3, with 9 bases that match TRBD1. The CDR3 has 17 amino acids. J was trimmed by 0 bases and V by 0 bases; bases with no gene match: 4. Germline loops: CDR1 SGHRS, CDR2 YFSETQ. The CDR3 DNA follows: TGCGCCAGCAGCTTGGCCAGGGGACAGGGCTCTGGAAACACCATATATTTT. It codes for CASSLARGQGSGNTIYF. The full variable domain, its missing parts supplied by reference TRBV5-1 and TRBJ1-3, is KAGVTQTPRYLIKTRGQQVTLSCSPISGHRSVSWYQQTPGQGLQFLFEYFSETQRNKGNFPGRFSGRQFSNSRSEMNVSTLELGDSALYLCASSLARGQGSGNTIYFGEGSWLTVV.

The rearrangement joins TRBV10-3 to TRBJ2-7; D is ambiguous. Trimming cost V 5 bases and J 2 bases, with 10 bases left between them. Germline V gene sequence: CDR1 ENHRY, CDR2 SYGVKD. This CDR3 is 13 amino acids long. CDR3 sequence (DNA): TGTGCCATCAGTCCCGCGACAACCTACGAGCAGTACTTC. This codes for CAISPATTYEQYF.

The DNA of the CDR3 is TGTGCCAGCAGCTTGGGCCAGGGTGGCTACACCTTC. Translated: CASSLGQGGYTF. The chain uses TRBV7-9 and TRBJ1-2, with a tentative D call TRBD1 (5 bases). This CDR3 region has 12 residues. CDR1 SEHNR and CDR2 FQNEAQ come from the germline V gene (reference sequence). V shed 3 bases and J shed 7 bases, with 9 bases lying between them.

The rearrangement links TRBV21-1 to TRBJ2-7; the table assigns TRBD2, which was not confirmed against the DNA. TRBV21-1 is a documented pseudogene. There are 12 residues in the CDR3. CDR3 in amino acids: CASSGSSYEQYF. Written as DNA, the CDR3 is TGTGCCAGCAGCGGGAGCTCCTACGAGCAGTACTTC.

The chain has TRBV30 and TRBJ2-1; the D gene is possibly TRBD2 (6 bases). V dropped 2 bases and J dropped 8 bases, with 13 bases sitting between them. Germline V gives CDR1 GTSNPN, CDR2 SVGIG (reference sequence). The CDR3 totals 13 residues. The CDR3 DNA is TGTGCCTGGAGTTTTTCGGGAGTACATGAGCAGTTCTTC. Its protein product is CAWSFSGVHEQFF.

This chain links TRBV5-1 with TRBJ2-1; 8 positions match TRBD1. The CDR3 loop spans 13 amino acids. Germline CDR1 and CDR2: SGHRS and YFSETQ. V shed 4 bases, J shed 10 bases, and the junction held 7 bases outside the gene matches. The CDR3 region has the DNA TGCGCCAGCAGCGAGGACAGGGCTCGGGAGCAGTTCTTC. Residues: CASSEDRAREQFF.

This chain connects TRBV2 to TRBJ1-2; D ambiguous. Trimming stripped 2 bases from V and 8 bases from J, with 12 bases between. Germline V gene data show CDR1 as SNHLY and CDR2 as FYNNEI. The CDR3 is 13 amino acids. The CDR3 nucleotides read TGTGCCAGCAGTGAATATTCGGAGGAGGGCTACACCTTC. It encodes CASSEYSEEGYTF.

The chain is built from TRBV29-1 and TRBJ1-1; 9 bases fit TRBD1. Germline CDR1 SQVTM, CDR2 ANQGSEA. V lost 7 bases, J lost 6 bases, and 6 bases stayed unmatched. CDR3 length: 12 amino acids. The CDR3 sequence: CSARDREAEAFF. The CDR3 nucleotides are TGCAGCGCCCGGGACAGGGAAGCTGAAGCTTTCTTT.

This clone was detected once. The gene calls are TRBV19 and TRBJ2-7, with 10 bases that match TRBD2. The germline V gene encodes CDR1 LNHDA and CDR2 SQIVND (reference sequence). The CDR3 has 14 amino acids. V was clipped by 5 bases and J by 3 bases; unmatched bases: 4. For the CDR3, the DNA is TGTGCCAGTAGTGTAGGACTAGCGGACTACGAGCAGTACTTC. Protein product: CASSVGLADYEQYF.

The chain couples TRBV5-1 to TRBJ2-5; D gene unclear. In germline, CDR1 is SGHRS, CDR2 YFSETQ. The CDR3 has 13 amino acids. V gave up 0 bases and J gave up 5 bases, with 8 bases separating them. This CDR3 is CASSLDSPETQYF. In nucleotides, the CDR3 is TGCGCCAGCAGCTTGGACTCACCTGAGACCCAGTACTTC.

V gene TRBV5-6 combines with J gene TRBJ1-1, with TRBD1 matching over 9 bases. Trimming removed 0 bases from V and 8 bases from J; junction bases left unmatched: 8. The CDR3 has 15 amino acids. Germline assignment: CDR1 SGHDT and CDR2 YYEEEE. The CDR3 DNA sequence: TGTGCCAGCAGCTTGGCACCCGACGGGACAGGGGAAGCTTTCTTT. Translation gives CASSLAPDGTGEAFF.

The chain links TRBV5-6 to TRBJ2-5; weak D call: TRBD2 (5 bases). Trimming left V 1 base short and J 2 bases short, with 12 bases between. The germline CDR1 and CDR2 sequences are SGHDT and YYEEEE. The CDR3 runs 15 residues. The CDR3 loop reads CASSLQRYRQETQYF. As DNA, the CDR3 is TGTGCCAGCAGCTTGCAGCGGTATCGACAAGAGACCCAGTACTTC.

The V call is TRBV11-2, the J call TRBJ2-7, with 7 bases fitting TRBD1. J was trimmed by 4 bases and V by 6 bases; bases with no gene match: 21. The CDR3 covers 18 residues. Germline assignment: CDR1 SGHAT and CDR2 FQNNGV. In DNA, the CDR3 is TGTGCCAGCAGGGGGGACAGTTTGACAACTAGTTGGCCTTACGAGCAGTACTTC. Amino acid sequence: CASRGDSLTTSWPYEQYF.

CDR3 bases: TGCGCCAGCAGCTTAGTTCTAGCCTCCGAGCAGTTCTTC. Translation: CASSLVLASEQFF. The chain couples TRBV5-1 to TRBJ2-1; D possibly corresponds to TRBD2 (5 bases). V gave up 2 bases and J gave up 10 bases, with 13 bases separating them. Germline CDR1 and CDR2: SGHRS and YFSETQ. This CDR3 comprises 13 residues.

The genes are TRBV6-5 and TRBJ1-1, with 10 bases lining up with TRBD1. CDR3 length: 15 amino acids. J lost 6 bases, V lost 6 bases, and 10 bases had no gene match. Germline assignment: CDR1 MNHEY and CDR2 SVGAGI. The CDR3 region has the DNA TGTGCCAGCAGAAGGACAGGGGGACCGTGGGCTGAAGCTTTCTTT. Translating it yields CASRRTGGPWAEAFF.

The rearrangement links TRBV18 to TRBJ2-3, with 13 bases identical to TRBD2. This CDR3 is 16 amino acids long. Germline V gene lookup returns CDR1 KGHSH and CDR2 LQKENI. J was trimmed by 7 bases and V by 2 bases; bases with no gene match: 6. CDR3 coding DNA: TGTGCCAGCTCACCAAGGACTAGCGGGAGTGGGTATACGCAGTATTTT. The encoded protein is CASSPRTSGSGYTQYF.

The rearrangement joins TRBV21-1 to TRBJ1-1. TRBV21-1 is annotated as a pseudogene. This CDR3 region has 15 residues. CDR3 sequence reads: CASSKGMRVDTEAFF. In nucleotides, the CDR3 is TGTGCCAGCAGCAAAGGAATGAGGGTGGACACTGAAGCTTTCTTT.

The rearrangement uses TRBV18 and TRBJ1-2, with TRBD1 identical over 9 bases. V lost 6 bases and J lost 4; bases outside the gene matches: 9. Per germline, CDR1 KGHSH and CDR2 LQKENI. The CDR3 runs to 15 residues. The CDR3 loop reads CASSSRTGGTYGYTF. The CDR3 region has the DNA TGTGCCAGCTCCTCTCGTACAGGGGGCACCTATGGCTACACCTTC.

V usage is TRBV27 and J usage is TRBJ2-2, with 10 bases identical to TRBD2. This CDR3 comprises 16 residues. Germline V gene data show CDR1 as MNHEY and CDR2 as SMNVEV (reference sequence). With V trimmed by 5 bases and J by 8 bases, 11 bases remained unmatched. The CDR3 sequence is CASSPRRLAGSGELFF. DNA of the CDR3: TGTGCCAGCAGTCCACGACGACTAGCGGGTTCTGGGGAGCTGTTTTTT.

The chain combines TRBV19 with TRBJ1-5; weak D call: TRBD1 (6 bases). Germline-derived CDR1 and CDR2 are LNHDA and SQIVND (reference sequence). The CDR3 extends over 14 amino acids. Between the trimmed V and J ends, which lost 5 bases and 10 bases, there was a span of 18 bases. The CDR3 loop is CASSPTTTGYPQHF. The CDR3 DNA reads TGTGCCAGTAGTCCGACAACCACAGGGTACCCCCAGCATTTT. Full variable domain (outside the CDR3, taken from reference TRBV19 and TRBJ1-5): DGGITQSPKYLFRKEGQNVTLSCEQNLNHDAMYWYRQDPGQGLRLIYYSQIVNDFQKGDIAEGYSVSREKKESFPLTVTSAQKNPTAFYLCASSPTTTGYPQHFGDGTRLSIL.

V is TRBV27 and J is TRBJ1-5; 8 bases fit TRBD1. The CDR3 sequence is 13 residues long. Trimming took 8 bases from V and 2 from J; bases not matched to a gene: 2. Germline V lookup: CDR1 MNHEY, CDR2 SMNVEV (reference sequence). CDR3: CASAGGGNQPQHF. The DNA for the CDR3 is TGTGCCAGCGCAGGGGGCGGCAATCAGCCCCAGCATTTT.

The J gene is TRBJ2-7, the V gene TRBV10-3; TRBD2 might be the D (5 bases). The CDR3 runs 16 residues. Germline V CDR1 and CDR2: ENHRY, SYGVKD. The V gene lost 2 bases and the J gene lost 3 bases, with 17 bases spanning the gap. The CDR3 DNA follows: TGTGCCATCAGTGAGCCCTCCCAGGAGAGGGTCTACGAGCAGTACTTC. Its translation is CAISEPSQERVYEQYF.

The chain employs TRBV9 and TRBJ2-2, with a weak D call TRBD1 (6 bases). Between the trimmed V and J ends, which lost 3 bases and 5 bases, there was a span of 14 bases. CDR1 SGDLS and CDR2 YYNGEE come from the germline V gene. The CDR3 sequence is 15 residues long. The CDR3 spells CASSGQTGITGELFF. The CDR3 DNA reads as TGTGCCAGCAGCGGACAGACAGGAATTACCGGGGAGCTGTTTTTT.

This sequence joins TRBV5-1 and TRBJ2-5, with a weak D call TRBD2 (5 bases). V was trimmed by 0 bases and J by 5 bases, leaving 14 bases between them. The germline gives CDR1 SGHRS, CDR2 YFSETQ. This CDR3 has 15 amino acids. CDR3 nucleotide sequence: TGCGCCAGCAGCTTGGACATCGTCGGGATGGAGACCCAGTACTTC. It translates to CASSLDIVGMETQYF.

The chain employs TRBV4-1 and TRBJ2-2, with D possibly being TRBD2 (5 bases). CDR1 and CDR2 (germline): MGHRA, YSYEKL. This CDR3 comprises 17 residues. V was shortened by 1 base and J by 4 bases, with 16 bases between the two germline ends. The CDR3 region has the DNA TGCGCCAGCAGCCAAGGGTTCACCGGGATCACCACCGGGGAGCTGTTTTTT. The encoded protein is CASSQGFTGITTGELFF.

This clone has only one observation. The V and J genes are TRBV6-1 and TRBJ2-7; D is possibly TRBD1 (6 bases). Per the germline V gene, CDR1 is MNHNS and CDR2 is SASEGT. Trimming cost V 6 bases and J 3 bases, with 15 bases left between them. CDR3 size: 14 residues. The CDR3 coding sequence is TGTGCCAGCAGGAGGGGACATCGGAGCTACGAGCAGTACTTC. It yields the protein CASRRGHRSYEQYF.

The V and J genes are TRBV6-4 and TRBJ1-1; D is perhaps TRBD1 (5 bases). Trimming took 3 bases from V and 1 from J, leaving 6 bases between them. CDR3 length equals 13 residues. Germline V gives CDR1 MRHNA, CDR2 SNTAGT. CDR3 amino acids: CASSEQGNTEAFF. For the CDR3, the DNA is TGTGCCAGCAGTGAGCAGGGGAACACTGAAGCTTTCTTT.